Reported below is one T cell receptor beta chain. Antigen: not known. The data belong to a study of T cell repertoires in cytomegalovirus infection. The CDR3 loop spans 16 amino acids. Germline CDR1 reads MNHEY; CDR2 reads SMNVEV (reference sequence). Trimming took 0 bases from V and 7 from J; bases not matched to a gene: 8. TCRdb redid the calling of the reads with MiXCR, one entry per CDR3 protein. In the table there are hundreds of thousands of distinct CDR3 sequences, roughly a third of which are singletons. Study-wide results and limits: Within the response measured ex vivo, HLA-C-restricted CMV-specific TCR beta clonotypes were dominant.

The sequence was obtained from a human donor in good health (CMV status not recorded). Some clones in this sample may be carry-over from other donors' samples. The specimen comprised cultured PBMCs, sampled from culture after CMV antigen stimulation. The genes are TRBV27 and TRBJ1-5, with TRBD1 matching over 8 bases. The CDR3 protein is CASSLSGGQDWQPQHF. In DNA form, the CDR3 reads TGTGCCAGCAGTTTATCGGGGGGACAGGATTGGCAGCCCCAGCATTTT.